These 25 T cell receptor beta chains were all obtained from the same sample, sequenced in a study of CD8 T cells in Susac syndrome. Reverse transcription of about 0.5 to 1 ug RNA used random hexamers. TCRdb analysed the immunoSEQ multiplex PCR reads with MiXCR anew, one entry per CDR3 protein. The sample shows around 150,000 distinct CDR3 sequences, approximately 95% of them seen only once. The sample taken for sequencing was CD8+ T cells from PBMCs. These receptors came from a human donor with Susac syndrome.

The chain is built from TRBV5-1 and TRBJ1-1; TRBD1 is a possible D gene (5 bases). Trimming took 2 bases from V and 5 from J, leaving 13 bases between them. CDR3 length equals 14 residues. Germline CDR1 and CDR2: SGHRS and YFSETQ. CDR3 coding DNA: TGCGCCAGCAGCTTCGGGGGACGCGAAACTGAAGCTTTCTTT. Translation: CASSFGGRETEAFF.

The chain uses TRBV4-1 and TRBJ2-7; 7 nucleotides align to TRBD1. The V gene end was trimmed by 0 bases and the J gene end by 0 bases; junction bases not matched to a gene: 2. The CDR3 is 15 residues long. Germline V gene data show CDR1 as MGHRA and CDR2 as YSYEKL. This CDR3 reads CASSQETGLSYEQYF. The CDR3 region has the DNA TGCGCCAGCAGCCAAGAGACAGGGCTCTCCTACGAGCAGTACTTC.

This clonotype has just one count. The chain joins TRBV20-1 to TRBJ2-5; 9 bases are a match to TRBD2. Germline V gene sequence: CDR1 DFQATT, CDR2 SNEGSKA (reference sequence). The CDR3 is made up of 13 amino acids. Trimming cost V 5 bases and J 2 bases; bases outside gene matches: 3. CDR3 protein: CSAQTSGQETQYF. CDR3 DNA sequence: TGCAGTGCTCAGACTAGCGGTCAAGAGACCCAGTACTTC.

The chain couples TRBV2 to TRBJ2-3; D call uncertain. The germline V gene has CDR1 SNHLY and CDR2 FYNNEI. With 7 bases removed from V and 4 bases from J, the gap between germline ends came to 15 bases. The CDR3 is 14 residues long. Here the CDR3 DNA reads TGTGCCAGCAAGGCGGAAGGAGACTCAGATACGCAGTATTTT. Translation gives CASKAEGDSDTQYF.

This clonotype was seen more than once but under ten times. CDR3 sequence: CASSSPSYEQYF. The CDR3 DNA reads as TGTGCCAGCAGTTCTCCCTCCTACGAGCAGTACTTC. The J gene is TRBJ2-7, the V gene TRBV27; D is undetermined. CDR1 is MNHEY and CDR2 is SMNVEV in the germline V gene (reference sequence). The CDR3 has 12 residues. Trimming pared 4 bases from V and 0 bases from J, leaving 4 bases between.

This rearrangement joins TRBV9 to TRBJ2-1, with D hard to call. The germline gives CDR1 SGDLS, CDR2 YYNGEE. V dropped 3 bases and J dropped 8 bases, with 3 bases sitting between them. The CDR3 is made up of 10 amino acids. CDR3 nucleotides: TGTGCCAGCAGCGGCTATGAGCAGTTCTTC. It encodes CASSGYEQFF.

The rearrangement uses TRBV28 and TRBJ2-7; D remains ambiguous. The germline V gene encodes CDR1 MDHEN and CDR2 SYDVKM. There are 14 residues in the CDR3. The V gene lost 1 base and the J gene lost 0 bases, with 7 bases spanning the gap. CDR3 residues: CASSLSASSYEQYF. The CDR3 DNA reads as TGTGCCAGCAGTTTATCGGCCTCCTCCTACGAGCAGTACTTC.

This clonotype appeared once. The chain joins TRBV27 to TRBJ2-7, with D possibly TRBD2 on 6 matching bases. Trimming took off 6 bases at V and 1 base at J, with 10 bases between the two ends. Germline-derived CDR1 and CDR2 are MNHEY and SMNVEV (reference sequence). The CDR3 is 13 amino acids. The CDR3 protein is CASSWGGSYEQYF. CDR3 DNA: TGTGCCAGCAGCTGGGGAGGATCCTACGAGCAGTACTTC.

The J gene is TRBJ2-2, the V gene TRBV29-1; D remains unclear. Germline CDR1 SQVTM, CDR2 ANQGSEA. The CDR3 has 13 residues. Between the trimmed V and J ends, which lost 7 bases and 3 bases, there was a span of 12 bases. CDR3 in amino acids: CSAPNGDTGELFF. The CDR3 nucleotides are TGCAGCGCCCCAAACGGAGACACCGGGGAGCTGTTTTTT.

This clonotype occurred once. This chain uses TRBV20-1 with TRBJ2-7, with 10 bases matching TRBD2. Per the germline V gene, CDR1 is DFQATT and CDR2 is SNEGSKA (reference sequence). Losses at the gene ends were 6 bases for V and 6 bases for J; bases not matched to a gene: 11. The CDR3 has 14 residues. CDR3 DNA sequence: TGCAGTGCGGCCATACTAGCGGGATCCGGCGAGCAGTACTTC. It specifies CSAAILAGSGEQYF.

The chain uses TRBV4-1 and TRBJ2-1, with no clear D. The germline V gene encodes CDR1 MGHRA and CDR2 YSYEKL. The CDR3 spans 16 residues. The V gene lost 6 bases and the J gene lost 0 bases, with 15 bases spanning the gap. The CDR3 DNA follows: TGCGCCAGCAGTCCGATGGGTTTGCTCTCCTACAATGAGCAGTTCTTC. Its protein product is CASSPMGLLSYNEQFF.

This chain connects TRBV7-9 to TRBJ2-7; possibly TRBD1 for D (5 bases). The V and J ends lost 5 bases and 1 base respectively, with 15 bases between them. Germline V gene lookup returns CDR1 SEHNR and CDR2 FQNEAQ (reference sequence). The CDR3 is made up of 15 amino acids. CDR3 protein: CASSLTPQGSYEQYF. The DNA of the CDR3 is TGTGCCAGCAGCCTTACGCCGCAGGGTTCCTACGAGCAGTACTTC.

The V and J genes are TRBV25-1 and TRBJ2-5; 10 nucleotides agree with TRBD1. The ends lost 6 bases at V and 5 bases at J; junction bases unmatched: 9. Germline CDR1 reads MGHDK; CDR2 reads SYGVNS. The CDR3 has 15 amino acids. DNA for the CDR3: TGTGCCAGCAGCCTCTCGGGGACAGGGGACGAGACCCAGTACTTC. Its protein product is CASSLSGTGDETQYF.

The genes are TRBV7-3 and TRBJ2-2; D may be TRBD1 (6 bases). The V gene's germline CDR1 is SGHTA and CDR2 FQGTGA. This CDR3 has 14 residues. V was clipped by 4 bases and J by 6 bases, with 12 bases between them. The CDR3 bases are TGTGCCAGCAGCTCTCAGGGACATCCCGGGGAGCTGTTTTTT. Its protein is CASSSQGHPGELFF.

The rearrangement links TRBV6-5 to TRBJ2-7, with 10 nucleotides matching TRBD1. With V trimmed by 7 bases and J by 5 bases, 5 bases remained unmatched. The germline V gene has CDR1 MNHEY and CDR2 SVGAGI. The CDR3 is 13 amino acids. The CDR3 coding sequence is TGTGCCAGCACCGGGACAGGGGTTGACGAGCAGTACTTC. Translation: CASTGTGVDEQYF.

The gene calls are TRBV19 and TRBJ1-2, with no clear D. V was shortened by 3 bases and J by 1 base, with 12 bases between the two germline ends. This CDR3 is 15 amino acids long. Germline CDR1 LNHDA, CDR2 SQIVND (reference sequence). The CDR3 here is CASSMDQSNNYGYTF. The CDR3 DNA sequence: TGTGCCAGTAGTATGGATCAGTCCAATAACTATGGCTACACCTTC.

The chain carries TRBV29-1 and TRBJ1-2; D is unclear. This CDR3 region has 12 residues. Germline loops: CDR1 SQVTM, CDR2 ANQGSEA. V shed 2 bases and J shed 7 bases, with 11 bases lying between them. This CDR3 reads CSVETPDLGYTF. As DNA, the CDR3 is TGCAGCGTTGAAACCCCGGACCTTGGCTACACCTTC.

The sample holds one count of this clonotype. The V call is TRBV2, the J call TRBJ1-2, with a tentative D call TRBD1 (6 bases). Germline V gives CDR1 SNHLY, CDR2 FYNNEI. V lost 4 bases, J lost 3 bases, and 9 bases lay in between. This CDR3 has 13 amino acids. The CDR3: CASSGGQYYGYTF. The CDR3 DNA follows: TGTGCCAGCAGTGGGGGGCAATACTATGGCTACACCTTC.

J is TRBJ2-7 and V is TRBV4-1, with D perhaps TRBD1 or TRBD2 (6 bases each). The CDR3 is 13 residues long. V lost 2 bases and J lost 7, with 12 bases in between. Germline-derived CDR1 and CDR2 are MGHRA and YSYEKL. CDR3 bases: TGCGCCAGCAGCCAATACGGGGGCTGGGAGCAGTACTTC. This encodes CASSQYGGWEQYF.

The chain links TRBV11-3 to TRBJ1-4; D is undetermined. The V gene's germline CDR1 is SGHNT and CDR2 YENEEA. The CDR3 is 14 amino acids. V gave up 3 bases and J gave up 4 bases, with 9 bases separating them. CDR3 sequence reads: CASSFGSINEKLFF. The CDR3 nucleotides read TGTGCCAGCAGCTTTGGTTCAATTAATGAAAAACTGTTTTTT.

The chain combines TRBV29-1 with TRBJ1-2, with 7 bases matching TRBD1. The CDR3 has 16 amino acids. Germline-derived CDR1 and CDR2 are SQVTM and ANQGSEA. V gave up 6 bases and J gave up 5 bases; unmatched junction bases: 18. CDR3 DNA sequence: TGCAGCGTCCTTTACGACAGGGTCCCCTCTGGGTATGGCTACACCTTC. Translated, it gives CSVLYDRVPSGYGYTF.

The CDR3 nucleotides read TGTGCCAGCAGTAGACTAGCGGGAGGGCAGTTCTTC. Amino acid sequence: CASSRLAGGQFF. J is TRBJ2-1 and V is TRBV28; 13 positions agree with TRBD2. The CDR3 runs 12 residues. Germline V lookup: CDR1 MDHEN, CDR2 SYDVKM. V lost 5 bases, J lost 12 bases, and 1 base stayed unmatched.

The chain's CDR3 is CASSLGGNLYYNEQFF. The CDR3 nucleotides are TGTGCCAGCAGCTTGGGTGGGAATCTATACTACAATGAGCAGTTCTTC. This chain joins TRBV5-6 and TRBJ2-1, with D hard to call. The V end was cut by 0 bases, the J end by 3 bases, with 13 bases between. CDR3 length equals 16 residues. The germline gives CDR1 SGHDT, CDR2 YYEEEE.

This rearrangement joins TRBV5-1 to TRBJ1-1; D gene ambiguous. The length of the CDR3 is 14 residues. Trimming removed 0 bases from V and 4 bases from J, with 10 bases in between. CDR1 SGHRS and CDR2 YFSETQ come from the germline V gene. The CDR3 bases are TGCGCCAGCAGCTTGGCCGGGCAGTCCACTGAAGCTTTCTTT. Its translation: CASSLAGQSTEAFF.

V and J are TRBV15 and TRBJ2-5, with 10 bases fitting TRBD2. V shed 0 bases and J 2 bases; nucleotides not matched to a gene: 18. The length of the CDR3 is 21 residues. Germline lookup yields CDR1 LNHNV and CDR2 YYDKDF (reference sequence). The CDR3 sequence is CATSRDALTSGYQGGQETQYF. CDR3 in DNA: TGTGCCACCAGCAGAGATGCCCTGACTAGCGGGTATCAGGGAGGTCAAGAGACCCAGTACTTC.